Sequencing of this T cell receptor beta chain was carried out in a study of CD8 T cells in ankylosing spondylitis. The CDR3 runs 16 residues. V trimming: 6 bases; J trimming: 10 bases; junction bases outside the gene matches: 17. In this sample, this clonotype turned up many times. What it binds is unknown. It was by quantitative 5'-RACE with molecular barcodes that TCR beta libraries were made. TCRdb reanalysed the 5' RACE reads using MiXCR and keeps one entry per CDR3 protein. Among 150,000 to 200,000 distinct CDR3 sequences listed, 18% were seen once. Notes on the study in general: Earlier reports found some motif variants in synovial fluid and blood in reactive arthritis.

This sequence joins TRBV12-3 or TRBV12-4 and TRBJ1-4; 7 positions match TRBD1. The receptor's source is a male donor between 10 and 30 years old with ankylosing spondylitis or in good health (not recorded which). Input material: blood, either unsorted or a sorted T cell fraction (not recorded which). CDR3 bases: TGTGCCAGCAGCCACACCGGGACAGTGATGTGGCGAAAACTGTTTTTT. Encoded protein: CASSHTGTVMWRKLFF.